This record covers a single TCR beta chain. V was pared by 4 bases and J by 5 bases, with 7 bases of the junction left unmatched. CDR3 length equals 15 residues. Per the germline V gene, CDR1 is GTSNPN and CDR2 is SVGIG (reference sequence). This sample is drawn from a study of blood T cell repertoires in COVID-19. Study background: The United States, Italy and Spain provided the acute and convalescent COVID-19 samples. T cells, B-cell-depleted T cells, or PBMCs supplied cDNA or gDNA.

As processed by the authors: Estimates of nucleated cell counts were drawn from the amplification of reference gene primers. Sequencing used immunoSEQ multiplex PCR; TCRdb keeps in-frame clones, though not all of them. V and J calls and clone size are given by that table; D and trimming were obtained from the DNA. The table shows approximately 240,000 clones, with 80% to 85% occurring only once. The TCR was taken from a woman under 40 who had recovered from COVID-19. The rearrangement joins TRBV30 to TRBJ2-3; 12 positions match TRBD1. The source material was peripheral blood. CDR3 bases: TGTGCCTGGATGGGAGGGACAGGGGGCGTAGATACGCAGTATTTT. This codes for CAWMGGTGGVDTQYF.